The TCR beta chain described here comes from a study of shared clonotypes between healthy human individuals. Sequenced by immunoSEQ multiplex PCR; TCRdb stores in-frame clones only, minus some. The table includes millions of clones, 93% detected once. The CDR3 extends over 14 amino acids. The V end was cut by 5 bases, the J end by 8 bases, with 15 bases between. In germline, CDR1 is LNHNV, CDR2 YYDKDF (reference sequence). Naive-designated CD8 cells lacked CD45RO, were positively enriched for CCR7, and omitted terminally differentiated effector memory CD45RA+ cells. Donors comprised healthy HIV-negative adults lacking recent acute infections or vaccinations.

V and J are TRBV15 and TRBJ1-4; D possibly corresponds to TRBD1 (6 bases). Input material: naive CD8+ T cells from PBMCs. The sequence came from a young man in good health. Some clones in this sample may be carry-over from other donors' samples. Written as DNA, the CDR3 is TGTGCCACCAGCCTCAACAGGGAGGGCGAAAAACTGTTTTTT. It encodes CATSLNREGEKLFF.